The rows below give T cell receptor beta chains drawn from one sample of a study of control samples from healthy donors and cancer patients. Repertoires were generated with immunoSEQ multiplex PCR, while TCRdb's copy carries only in-frame clones and drops some. The sample yields approximately 160,000 clones, 85% to 95% seen once. The sample comprised blood. Receptors originate from a woman under 30 in good health. The CDR3 runs from the conserved cysteine through the conserved F or W. The D gene is left open where the match is weak. For some rows the clone size is stated as once, few or many, or as a class when expanded; others skip it.

j_call | d_call | clone_size | v_call | cdr3_nt | cdr3_aa
TRBJ2-2 | TRBD1 | - | TRBV11-3 | TGTGCCAGCCGACCAGGGGGCACCGGGGAGCTGTTTTTT | CASRPGGTGELFF
TRBJ2-2 | - | - | TRBV6-1 | TGTGCCAGCAGTGAATACCAGAGAACCGGGGAGCTGTTTTTT | CASSEYQRTGELFF
TRBJ1-1 | TRBD1 | once | TRBV28 | TGTGCCAGCAGTTTACCGACAGGGGGCGCTGAAGCTTTCTTT | CASSLPTGGAEAFF
TRBJ1-5 | - | - | TRBV6-2/TRBV6-3 | TGTGCCAGCAGTTACTCGGGGGCCCGTTCTTCTTGGCCCCAGCATTTT | CASSYSGARSSWPQHF
TRBJ2-7 | - | - | TRBV5-1 | TGCGCCAGCAGCTCGTGGGGGTATACAGGGAGCGAGCAGTACTTC | CASSSWGYTGSEQYF
TRBJ1-5 | - | - | TRBV7-2 | TGTGCCAGCAGCTTATTCCGGGGGAGGGATGATCAGCCCCAGCATTTT | CASSLFRGRDDQPQHF
TRBJ1-3 | - | - | TRBV28 | TGTGCCAGCAGCTCATACGGGTCGGGTAACACCATATATTTT | CASSSYGSGNTIYF
TRBJ2-1 | - | - | TRBV9 | TGTGCCAGCAGCGGAGGGGGATCTAGCTTTATCAATGAGCAGTTCTTC | CASSGGGSSFINEQFF
TRBJ2-7 | - | - | TRBV5-6 | TGTGCCAGCAAACAGTATAACTACGAGCAGTACTTC | CASKQYNYEQYF
TRBJ1-1 | - | once | TRBV2 | TGTGCCAGCAGTGAAGCAGCGGCAGGGGACACTGAAGCTTTCTTT | CASSEAAAGDTEAFF
TRBJ1-1 | - | - | TRBV12-3/TRBV12-4 | TGTGCCAGCAATCAAATGGTGAACACTGAAGCTTTCTTT | CASNQMVNTEAFF
TRBJ2-7 | - | - | TRBV28 | TGTGCCAGCCACAACTCCGACGGCTCCTACGAGCAGTACTTC | CASHNSDGSYEQYF
TRBJ2-7 | TRBD1 | - | TRBV27 | TGTGCCACCATACCCGGGACAGGGAAATACGAGCAGTACTTC | CATIPGTGKYEQYF
TRBJ1-2 | TRBD1 | - | TRBV5-1 | TGCGCCAGCAGCCCCCAGGGGGCGATCTATGGCTACACCTTC | CASSPQGAIYGYTF
TRBJ2-3 | - | - | TRBV4-2 | TGTGCCAGCAGCCAAGACATAAGGGGAGACCTCCTGGGTAGCACAGATACGCAGTATTTT | CASSQDIRGDLLGSTDTQYF
TRBJ2-5 | TRBD2 | - | TRBV11-3 | TGTGCCAGCAGCCCCCATCCCTGGATGGCGGGGGTCCAAGAGACCCAGTACTTC | CASSPHPWMAGVQETQYF
TRBJ1-2 | - | - | TRBV3-1/TRBV3-2 | TGTGCCAGCAGCCAAATCGGTGGCTATGGCTACACCTTC | CASSQIGGYGYTF
TRBJ2-4 | TRBD2 | - | TRBV9 | TGTGCCAGCAGCCCCCTGGGGAGGGAAAGAGCCAAAAACATTCAGTACTTC | CASSPLGRERAKNIQYF
TRBJ2-1 | - | - | TRBV28 | TGTGCCAGCAGAGGCCAGAGCTCCTACAATGAGCAGTTCTTC | CASRGQSSYNEQFF
TRBJ1-1 | - | - | TRBV28 | TGTGCCAGCAGTTCGGGAGACACGCTGAACACTGAAGCTTTCTTT | CASSSGDTLNTEAFF
TRBJ2-5 | TRBD2 | - | TRBV3-1/TRBV3-2 | TGTGCCAGCAACCAACTAGCGGGGACTTTGGAGACCCAGTACTTC | CASNQLAGTLETQYF
TRBJ1-1 | - | - | TRBV21-1 | TGTGCCAGCAGCAAATCGAACTGGAGGGCTTTCTTT | CASSKSNWRAFF
TRBJ1-6 | - | - | TRBV7-2 | TGTGCCAGCAAGGGCCCCTTTTTGGGGACGGGTTCACCCCTCCACTTT | CASKGPFLGTGSPLHF
TRBJ2-1 | - | - | TRBV2 | TGTGCCAGCAGTGCGCGGACCCTATTAATATCCTACAATGAGCAGTTCTTC | CASSARTLLISYNEQFF
TRBJ1-1 | - | - | TRBV6-5 | TGTGCCAGCAGAGAGAACGGGTATAACACTGAAGCTTTCTTT | CASRENGYNTEAFF
TRBJ2-1 | TRBD1 | - | TRBV18 | TGTGCCAGCTCACGACAGGGGGACAAAAATGAGCAGTTCTTC | CASSRQGDKNEQFF
TRBJ2-3 | TRBD1 | - | TRBV10-3 | TGTGCCATCAGTGATGTCCAGGGGGCAGATACGCAGTATTTT | CAISDVQGADTQYF
TRBJ2-7 | - | - | TRBV7-9 | TGTGCCAGCAGCCCACCGAGGAACAGAACCTACGAGCAGTACTTC | CASSPPRNRTYEQYF
TRBJ2-7 | TRBD2 | - | TRBV15 | TGTGCCACCAGCAGAGATCTAGCGGGGGCGCCGCCCTACGAGCAGTACTTC | CATSRDLAGAPPYEQYF
TRBJ1-2 | TRBD1 | once | TRBV19 | TGTGCCAGTAGTCAACAGGGGTCCGATGGCTACACCTTC | CASSQQGSDGYTF
TRBJ1-3 | - | - | TRBV19 | TGTGCCAGTAGTGCCTCTGGAAACACCATATATTTT | CASSASGNTIYF
TRBJ2-5 | - | - | TRBV7-7 | TGTGCTAGCAGCTCGGACTCAACGGTGGTGGAGACCCAGTACTTC | CASSSDSTVVETQYF
TRBJ1-1 | TRBD1 | - | TRBV5-4 | TGTGCCAGCAGCGCCAACAGGGGAGGGAACACTGAAGCTTTCTTT | CASSANRGGNTEAFF
TRBJ1-2 | - | - | TRBV12-2 | TGTGCAAGTCGCTCGCAGGGCCGGGACAGACTACCCTATGGCTACACCTTC | CASRSQGRDRLPYGYTF
TRBJ2-1 | TRBD2 | - | TRBV24-1 | TGTGCCACCAGTGATACAGCGGGGAGGTCCTACAATGAGCAGTTCTTC | CATSDTAGRSYNEQFF
TRBJ1-1 | TRBD1 | - | TRBV10-2 | TGCGCCAGCAGTCGGACAGGCTCCTCCGAGACCGTCACTGAAGCTTTCTTT | CASSRTGSSETVTEAFF